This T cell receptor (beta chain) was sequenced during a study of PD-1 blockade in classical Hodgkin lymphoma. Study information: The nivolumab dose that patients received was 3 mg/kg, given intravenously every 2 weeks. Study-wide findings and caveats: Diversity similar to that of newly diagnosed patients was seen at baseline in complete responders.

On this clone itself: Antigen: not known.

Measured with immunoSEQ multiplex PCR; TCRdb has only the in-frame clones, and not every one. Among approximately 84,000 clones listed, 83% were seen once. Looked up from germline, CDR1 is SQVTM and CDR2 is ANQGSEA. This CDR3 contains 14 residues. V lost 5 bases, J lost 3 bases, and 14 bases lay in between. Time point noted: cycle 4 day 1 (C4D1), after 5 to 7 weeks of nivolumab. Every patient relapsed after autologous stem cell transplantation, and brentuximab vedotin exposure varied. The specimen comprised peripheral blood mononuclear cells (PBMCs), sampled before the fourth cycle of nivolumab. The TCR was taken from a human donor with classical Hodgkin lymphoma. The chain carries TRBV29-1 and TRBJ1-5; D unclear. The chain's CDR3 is CSVKGAGFNQPQHF. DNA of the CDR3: TGCAGCGTTAAAGGAGCAGGCTTCAATCAGCCCCAGCATTTT.